What follows are 14 T cell receptor beta chains derived from one specimen sequenced in a study of neurological immune-mediated disorders. TCRdb re-analysed the 5' RACE reads in MiXCR, keeping a single row per CDR3 protein. In the table there are 50,000 or so distinct CDR3 sequences, roughly 11% of which are singletons. Specimen: PBMCs. All receptors derive from a man between 60 and 70 years old in good health.

This clonotype has a count of ten or more. Mismatch with germline at one junction end may stem from a read error. The V and J genes are TRBV6-5 and TRBJ2-1; 12 positions agree with TRBD2. The length of the CDR3 is 17 residues. Germline V lookup: CDR1 MNHEY, CDR2 SVGAGI. CDR3 residues: CASSDALAGGTYYEQFF. The CDR3 nucleotides are TGTGCCAGCAGCGACGCACTAGCGGGGGGCACCTACTATGAGCAGTTCTTC.

This clonotype was detected many times. The rearrangement uses TRBV29-1 and TRBJ1-2, with TRBD1 identical over 7 bases. From germline, CDR1 is SQVTM and CDR2 ANQGSEA. J was trimmed by 5 bases and V by 5 bases; bases with no gene match: 11. The CDR3 length is 14 residues. The CDR3: CSVSPGTAIYGYTF. The CDR3 DNA is TGCAGCGTTTCTCCCGGGACAGCCATTTATGGCTACACCTTC.

At least ten counts were recorded for this clonotype. The chain combines TRBV28 with TRBJ1-2; no clear D gene. The V end lost 6 bases, the J end lost 4 bases, and 18 bases lay between the germline ends. CDR1 is MDHEN and CDR2 is SYDVKM in the germline V gene. The CDR3 covers 15 residues. The CDR3 sequence is CASSLGVVDGYGYTF. The CDR3 bases are TGTGCCAGCAGCTTAGGAGTGGTAGACGGCTATGGCTACACCTTC.

In this sample, this clonotype turned up many times. V and J are TRBV5-1 and TRBJ1-5; 11 positions match TRBD1. Germline lookup yields CDR1 SGHRS and CDR2 YFSETQ. CDR3 length: 15 amino acids. Trimming at V came to 4 bases and at J to 2 bases, leaving 2 bases not matched to a gene. CDR3 loop: CASSPGQGGNQPQHF. The CDR3, as DNA: TGCGCCAGCAGCCCGGGACAGGGGGGCAATCAGCCCCAGCATTTT.

There are many counts of this clonotype. The rearrangement joins TRBV6-2 or TRBV6-3 to TRBJ1-5, with a possible D match to TRBD1 (5 bases). Germline V CDR1 and CDR2: MNHEY, SVGEGT. This CDR3 comprises 15 residues. The V gene lost 4 bases and the J gene lost 8 bases, with 18 bases spanning the gap. CDR3: CASSLLGTLKEPQHF. The CDR3 DNA is TGTGCCAGCAGTTTGCTCGGGACCCTTAAGGAGCCCCAGCATTTT.

At least ten counts were recorded for this clonotype. V is TRBV12-3 or TRBV12-4 and J is TRBJ2-2, with D perhaps matching TRBD1 or TRBD2 (7 bases each). The length of the CDR3 is 15 residues. V lost 6 bases and J lost 5, with 16 bases in between. The CDR3 coding sequence is TGTGCCAGCAGCAGCAGACAGGGAGGGACCGGGGAGCTGTTTTTT. Encoded protein: CASSSRQGGTGELFF.

This clonotype came up many times. V and J are TRBV7-9 and TRBJ2-3, with 9 bases identical to TRBD2. V lost 7 bases and J lost 3; bases outside the gene matches: 8. This CDR3 has 15 amino acids. Germline V gene data show CDR1 as SEHNR and CDR2 as FQNEAQ (reference sequence). CDR3 sequence reads: CASIGGLAITDTQYF. CDR3 in DNA: TGTGCCAGCATCGGAGGACTAGCGATAACAGATACGCAGTATTTT.

This clonotype was seen repeatedly, ten times or more. The V call is TRBV7-2, the J call TRBJ1-5; D perhaps matches TRBD1 (5 bases). CDR1 and CDR2 from the germline V gene are SGHTA and FQGNSA. V lost 0 bases, J lost 6 bases, and 9 bases lay in between. The CDR3 runs 14 residues. The CDR3 region is CASSLAAGPQPQHF. DNA for the CDR3: TGTGCCAGCAGCTTAGCGGCAGGGCCTCAGCCCCAGCATTTT.

There are many counts of this clonotype. This chain uses TRBV20-1 with TRBJ1-2, with no clear D. Trimming removed 0 bases from V and 3 bases from J, with 8 bases in between. Germline V gene data show CDR1 as DFQATT and CDR2 as SNEGSKA (reference sequence). The CDR3 spans 13 residues. CDR3 loop: CSARDDGYYGYTF. The CDR3, as DNA: TGCAGTGCTAGAGATGACGGCTACTATGGCTACACCTTC.

This clonotype showed up many times. V usage is TRBV29-1 and J usage is TRBJ2-7; D is ambiguous. Trimming left V 6 bases short and J 0 bases short, with 15 bases between. Germline V gene lookup returns CDR1 SQVTM and CDR2 ANQGSEA. This CDR3 is built from 14 residues. The CDR3 sequence is CSVGYKTSSYEQYF. CDR3 DNA sequence: TGCAGCGTAGGGTACAAAACGAGCTCCTACGAGCAGTACTTC.

This sequence joins TRBV12-3 or TRBV12-4 and TRBJ1-3; D ambiguous. The CDR3 runs 14 residues. Trimming took off 5 bases at V and 0 bases at J, with 8 bases between the two ends. CDR3 coding DNA: TGTGCCAGCAGTGAGCACGCCTCTGGAAACACCATATATTTT. Residues: CASSEHASGNTIYF.

This clonotype appeared many times. The CDR3: CASSQDLGMRHQYF. Written as DNA, the CDR3 is TGCGCCAGCAGCCAAGATCTGGGGATGCGTCACCAGTACTTC. V is TRBV4-3 and J is TRBJ2-5; no reliable D call. V was clipped by 0 bases and J by 10 bases, with 15 bases between them. The CDR3 extends over 14 amino acids. CDR1 LGHNA and CDR2 YSLEER come from the germline V gene.

A remark on this clonotype: This may arise from a read error, as a much more abundant clone is one base away. The rearrangement uses TRBV7-2 and TRBJ2-7; no clear D gene. Per germline, CDR1 SGHTA and CDR2 FQGNSA. Trimming took off 4 bases at V and 6 bases at J, with 13 bases between the two ends. There are 13 residues in the CDR3. The CDR3, as DNA: TGTGCCAGCAGCTCGCACGTCAGCTTCGAGCAGTACTTC. Amino acid sequence: CASSSHVSFEQYF. Drawing the rest from reference TRBV7-2 and TRBJ2-7, the complete variable domain is GAGVSQSPSNKVTEKGKDVELRCDPISGHTALYWYRQSLGQGLEFLIYFQGNSAPDKSGLPSDRFSAERTGGSVSTLTIQRTQQEDSAVYLCASSSHVSFEQYFGPGTRLTVT.

This clonotype was seen many times. The rearrangement joins TRBV4-3 to TRBJ2-1, with 8 bases aligning to TRBD2. V trimming: 1 base; J trimming: 0 bases; junction bases outside the gene matches: 5. CDR1 and CDR2 from the germline V gene are LGHNA and YSLEER. The CDR3 consists of 17 residues. CDR3 DNA sequence: TGCGCCAGCAGCCAAGGAGTCGCGGGGGGCTCCTACAATGAGCAGTTCTTC. This encodes CASSQGVAGGSYNEQFF.